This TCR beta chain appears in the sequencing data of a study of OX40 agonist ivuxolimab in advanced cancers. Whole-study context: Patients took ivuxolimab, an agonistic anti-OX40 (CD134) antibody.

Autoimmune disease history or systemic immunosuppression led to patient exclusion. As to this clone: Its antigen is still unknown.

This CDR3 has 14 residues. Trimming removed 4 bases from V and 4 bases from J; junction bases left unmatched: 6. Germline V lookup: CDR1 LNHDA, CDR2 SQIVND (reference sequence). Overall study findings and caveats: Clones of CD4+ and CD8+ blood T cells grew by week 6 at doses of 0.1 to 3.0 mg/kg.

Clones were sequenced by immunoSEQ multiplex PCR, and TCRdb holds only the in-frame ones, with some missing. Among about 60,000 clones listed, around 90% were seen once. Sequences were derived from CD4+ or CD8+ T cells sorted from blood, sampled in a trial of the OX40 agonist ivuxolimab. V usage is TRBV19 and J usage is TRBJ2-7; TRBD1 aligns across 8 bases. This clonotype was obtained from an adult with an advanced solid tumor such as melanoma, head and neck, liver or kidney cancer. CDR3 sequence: CASSKPGQEYEQYF. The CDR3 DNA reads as TGTGCCAGTAGTAAACCGGGACAGGAATACGAGCAGTACTTC.